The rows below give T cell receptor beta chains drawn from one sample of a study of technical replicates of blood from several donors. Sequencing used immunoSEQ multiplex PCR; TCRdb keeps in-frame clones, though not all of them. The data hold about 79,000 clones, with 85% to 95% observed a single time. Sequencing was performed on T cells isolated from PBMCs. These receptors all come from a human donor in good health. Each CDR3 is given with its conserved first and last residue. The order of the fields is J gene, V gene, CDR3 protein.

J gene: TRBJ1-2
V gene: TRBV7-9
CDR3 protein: CASSIREGPYGYTF

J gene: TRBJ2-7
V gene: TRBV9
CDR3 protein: CASSKQAGGVYEQYF

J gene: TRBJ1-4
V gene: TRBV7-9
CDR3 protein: CASSPTRGQGDEKLFF

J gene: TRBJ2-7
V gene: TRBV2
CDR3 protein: CASSAGFSYEQYF

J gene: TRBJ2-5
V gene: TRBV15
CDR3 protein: CATSSRGGIGETQYF

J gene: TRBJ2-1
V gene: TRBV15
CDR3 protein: CATSSFTGLAGGLSSYNEQFF

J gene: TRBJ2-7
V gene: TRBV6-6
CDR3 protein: CASSLDRTYEQYF

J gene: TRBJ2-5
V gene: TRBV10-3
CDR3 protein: CAISGDSGVETQYF

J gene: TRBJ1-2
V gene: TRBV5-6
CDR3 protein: CASSAGGMHGYTF

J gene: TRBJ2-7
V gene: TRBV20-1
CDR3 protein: CSASEQYEQYF

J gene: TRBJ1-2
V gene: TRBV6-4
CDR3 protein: CASSDSQGGYGYTF

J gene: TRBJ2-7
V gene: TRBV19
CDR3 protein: CASSPGLVFGEQYF

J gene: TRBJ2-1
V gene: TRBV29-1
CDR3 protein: CSADLADLNEQFF

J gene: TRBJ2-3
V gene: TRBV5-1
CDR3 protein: CASSDGQGTQYF

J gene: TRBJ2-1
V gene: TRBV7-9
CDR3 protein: CASSRTSGYNEQFF

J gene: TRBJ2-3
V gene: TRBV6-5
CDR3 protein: CASSYRGQGGDTQYF

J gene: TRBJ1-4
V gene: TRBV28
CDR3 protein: CAITGGRDEKLFF

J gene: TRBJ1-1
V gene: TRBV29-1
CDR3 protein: CSVEDRRDWLAFF

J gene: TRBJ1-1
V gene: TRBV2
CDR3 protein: CASQGYAEAFF

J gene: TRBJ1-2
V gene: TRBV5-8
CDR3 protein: CASMIWEGLDSLGYTF

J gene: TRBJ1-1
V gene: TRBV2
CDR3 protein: CAGGDRNTEAFF

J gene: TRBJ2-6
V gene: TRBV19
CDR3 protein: CASSIVSGANVLTF

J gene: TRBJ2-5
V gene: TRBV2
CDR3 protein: CASRRDRQETQYF

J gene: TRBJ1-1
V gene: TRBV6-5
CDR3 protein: CASSYSGGLNTEAFF

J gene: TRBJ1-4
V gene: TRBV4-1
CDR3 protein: CASSQHGTGIEKLFF

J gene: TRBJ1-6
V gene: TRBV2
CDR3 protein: CASKPSYNSPLHF

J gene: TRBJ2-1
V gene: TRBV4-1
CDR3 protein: CASSQETDYNEQFF

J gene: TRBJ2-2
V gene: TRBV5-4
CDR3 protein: CASSDVVGTSASPRELFF

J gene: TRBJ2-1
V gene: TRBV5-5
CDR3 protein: CASSLDRVSSYNEQFF

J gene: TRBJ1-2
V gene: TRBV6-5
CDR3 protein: CASSRDRGHGYTF

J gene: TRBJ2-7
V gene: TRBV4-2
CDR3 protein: CASSHAGPAYEQYF

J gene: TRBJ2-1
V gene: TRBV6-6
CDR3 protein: CASSYQRQGQQFF

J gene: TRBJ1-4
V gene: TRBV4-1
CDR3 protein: CASSPQAGPNEKLFF

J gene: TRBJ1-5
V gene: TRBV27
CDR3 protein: CASRGDRGNQPQHF

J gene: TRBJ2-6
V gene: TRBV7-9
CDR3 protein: CASSQRGSGANVLTF

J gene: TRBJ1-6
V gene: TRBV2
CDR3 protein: CASTQDRNSPLHF

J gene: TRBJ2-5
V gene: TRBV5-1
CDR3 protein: CASSEIAGVGVTQYF

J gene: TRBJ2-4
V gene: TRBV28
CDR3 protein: CASSLSQGLNIQYF

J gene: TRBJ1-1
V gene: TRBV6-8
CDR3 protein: CAQGQGKMNTEAFF

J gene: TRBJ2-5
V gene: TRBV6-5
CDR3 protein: CASSYSSAPGTQYF

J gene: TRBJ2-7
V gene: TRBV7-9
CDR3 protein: CASRSPREQYF

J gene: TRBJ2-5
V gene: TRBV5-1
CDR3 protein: CASSTYSGGAVQTQYF

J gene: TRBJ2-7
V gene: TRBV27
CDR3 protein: CASSPLGPYEQYF

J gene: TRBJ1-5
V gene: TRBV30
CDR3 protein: CAWSLGGGAGQPQHF

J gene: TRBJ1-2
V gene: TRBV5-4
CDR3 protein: CASSPTGGVGYGYTF

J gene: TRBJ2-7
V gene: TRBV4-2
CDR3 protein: CASSSRIGTASSYEQYF

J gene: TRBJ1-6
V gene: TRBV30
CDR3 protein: CAWSSDRGNSPLHF